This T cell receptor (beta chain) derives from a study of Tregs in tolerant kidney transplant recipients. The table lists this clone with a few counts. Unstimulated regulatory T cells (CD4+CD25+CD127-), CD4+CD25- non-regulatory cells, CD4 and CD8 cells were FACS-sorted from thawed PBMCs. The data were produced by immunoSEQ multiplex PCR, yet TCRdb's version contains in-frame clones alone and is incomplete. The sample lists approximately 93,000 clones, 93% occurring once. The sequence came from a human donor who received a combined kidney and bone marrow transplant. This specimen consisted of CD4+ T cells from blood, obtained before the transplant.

The chain's CDR3 is CASGREVSGNTIYF. The DNA for the CDR3 is TGTGCTAGTGGTCGGGAGGTTTCTGGAAACACCATATATTTT. The gene calls are TRBV12-5 and TRBJ1-3; D unclear. The V gene's germline CDR1 is LGHNT and CDR2 FRNRAP. Trimming cost V 5 bases and J 1 base, with 9 bases left between them. The CDR3 runs to 14 residues.